What follows are 17 T cell receptor beta chains derived from one specimen sequenced in a study of blood T cell repertoires in COVID-19. Sequencing used immunoSEQ multiplex PCR; TCRdb keeps in-frame clones, though not all of them. The data show 200,000 to 250,000 clones, about 84% seen once. Sequenced: PBMCs or T cells enriched from blood (not recorded which). These receptors were collected from a woman aged 40 to 50 with acute COVID-19.

The genes are TRBV6-5 and TRBJ1-1, with TRBD1 as a possible D gene (5 bases). The CDR3 loop spans 13 amino acids. V was cut by 6 bases and J by 0 bases, with 8 bases left in between. The germline V gene has CDR1 MNHEY and CDR2 SVGAGI. This CDR3 reads CASSWTLNTEAFF. In DNA form, the CDR3 reads TGTGCCAGCAGCTGGACACTGAACACTGAAGCTTTCTTT.

This rearrangement joins TRBV5-5 to TRBJ1-6; D might be TRBD1 (6 bases). CDR1 is SGHKS, CDR2 YYEKEE, per germline (reference sequence). This CDR3 comprises 14 residues. V lost 7 bases to trimming and J lost 5 bases, with 13 bases between them. Written as DNA, the CDR3 is TGTGCCAGCCGTAGGACAGACGATAATTCACCCCTCCACTTT. Protein product: CASRRTDDNSPLHF.

V is TRBV30 and J is TRBJ1-6, with D maybe TRBD1 (5 bases). Trimming cost V 4 bases and J 10 bases, with 20 bases left between them. CDR3 length equals 15 residues. Germline V gene lookup returns CDR1 GTSNPN and CDR2 SVGIG (reference sequence). This CDR3 reads CAWTQGADKGSPLHF. DNA of the CDR3: TGTGCCTGGACTCAAGGGGCAGACAAGGGATCACCCCTCCACTTT. The variable domain in full, with the rest retrieved from reference TRBV30 and TRBJ1-6, is SQTIHQWPATLVQPVGSPLSLECTVEGTSNPNLYWYRQAAGRGLQLLFYSVGIGQISSEVPQNLSASRPQDRQFILSSKKLLLSDSGFYLCAWTQGADKGSPLHFGNGTRLTVT.

J is TRBJ2-7 and V is TRBV7-3; possible D gene TRBD1, 6 bases. Germline CDR1 and CDR2: SGHTA and FQGTGA. Trimming cost V 5 bases and J 1 base, with 18 bases left between them. The CDR3 contains 16 residues. The CDR3 DNA reads TGTGCCAGCAGCCCCTTAGTGGGGGCAAAGTCCTACGAGCAGTACTTC. The encoded protein is CASSPLVGAKSYEQYF.

The chain combines TRBV5-4 with TRBJ2-5; 8 bases line up with TRBD1. Losses at the gene ends were 0 bases for V and 5 bases for J; bases not matched to a gene: 9. Per the germline V gene, CDR1 is SGHNT and CDR2 is YYREEE (reference sequence). CDR3 size: 16 residues. CDR3: CASSLVGRTGQETQYF. The DNA for the CDR3 is TGTGCCAGCAGCTTGGTGGGTCGGACAGGGCAGGAGACCCAGTACTTC. The full variable domain, with the rest looked up from reference TRBV5-4 and TRBJ2-5, is ETGVTQSPTHLIKTRGQQVTLRCSSQSGHNTVSWYQQALGQGPQFIFQYYREEENGRGNFPPRFSGLQFPNYSSELNVNALELDDSALYLCASSLVGRTGQETQYFGPGTRLLVL.

Comments on this clone: Other DNA sequences from this sample encode an identical CDR3 as well. The chain employs TRBV7-8 and TRBJ1-1; TRBD1 is a possible D gene (6 bases). The CDR3 is made up of 13 amino acids. The V and J ends lost 6 bases and 1 base respectively, with 9 bases between them. The V gene's germline CDR1 is SGHVS and CDR2 FQNEAQ. CDR3 amino acids: CASSLDRNTEAFF. CDR3 bases: TGTGCCAGCAGTCTGGACAGGAACACTGAAGCTTTCTTT. Full variable domain (missing parts from reference TRBV7-8 and TRBJ1-1): GAGVSQSPRYKVAKRGQDVALRCDPISGHVSLFWYQQALGQGPEFLTYFQNEAQLDKSGLPSDRFFAERPEGSVSTLKIQRTQQEDSAVYLCASSLDRNTEAFFGQGTRLTVV.

This sequence joins TRBV21-1 and TRBJ1-5; the table's D call TRBD1 went unverified against the DNA. TRBV21-1 is a documented pseudogene. The CDR3 is 17 amino acids. The CDR3 nucleotides read TGTGCCAGCAGCAAAGTCCGACAGGGGGCGGACAATCAGCCCCAGCATTTT. As protein: CASSKVRQGADNQPQHF.

The rearrangement links TRBV9 to TRBJ1-5; perhaps TRBD1 as D (5 bases). The V gene lost 4 bases and the J gene lost 0 bases, with 11 bases spanning the gap. CDR3 size: 15 residues. Per germline, CDR1 SGDLS and CDR2 YYNGEE. The CDR3 here is CASSPGRDSNQPQHF. The DNA of the CDR3 is TGTGCCAGCAGCCCTGGCAGGGATAGCAATCAGCCCCAGCATTTT. Drawing the rest from reference TRBV9 and TRBJ1-5, the complete variable domain is DSGVTQTPKHLITATGQRVTLRCSPRSGDLSVYWYQQSLDQGLQFLIQYYNGEERAKGNILERFSAQQFPDLHSELNLSSLELGDSALYFCASSPGRDSNQPQHFGDGTRLSIL.

Details on this clone: One end of the junction varies from germline; a read error may be responsible. The rearrangement joins TRBV7-7 to TRBJ2-5; 11 nucleotides align to TRBD1. This CDR3 comprises 15 residues. Germline lookup yields CDR1 SSHAT and CDR2 FNYEAQ (reference sequence). CDR3 residues: CASSLDRGRKETQYF. DNA of the CDR3: TGTGCTAGCAGCTTGGACAGGGGGCGCAAAGAGACCCAGTACTTC.

This chain uses TRBV3-1 (or the pseudogene TRBV3-2) with TRBJ2-1; 8 bases are shared with TRBD1. This CDR3 region has 16 residues. CDR1 LGHDT and CDR2 YNNKEL come from the germline V gene (reference sequence). Trimming cost V 4 bases and J 5 bases; bases outside gene matches: 10. CDR3 bases: TGTGCCAGCAGCCTGCCAGGACAGGGTCACCACAATGAGCAGTTCTTC. Its translation: CASSLPGQGHHNEQFF.

The rearrangement uses TRBV28 and TRBJ1-2; D not certain. Between the trimmed V and J ends, which lost 1 base and 2 bases, there was a span of 14 bases. The CDR3 loop spans 16 amino acids. Germline V CDR1 and CDR2: MDHEN, SYDVKM. The CDR3 loop reads CASSLSVRVKNYGYTF. The CDR3, as DNA: TGTGCCAGCAGTTTATCCGTTCGGGTTAAGAACTATGGCTACACCTTC.

This rearrangement joins TRBV7-9 to TRBJ2-3, with TRBD2 as a possible D gene (5 bases). This CDR3 is built from 17 residues. V was shortened by 2 bases and J by 4 bases, with 19 bases between the two germline ends. Per germline, CDR1 SEHNR and CDR2 FQNEAQ (reference sequence). This CDR3 reads CASSLSLQDLRPDTQYF. CDR3 nucleotide sequence: TGTGCCAGCAGCTTAAGTCTGCAGGACTTGAGGCCAGATACGCAGTATTTT.

The chain joins TRBV6-5 to TRBJ1-1; weak D call: TRBD1 (6 bases). V lost 7 bases, J lost 2 bases, and 11 bases lay in between. The CDR3 is 13 amino acids. Germline V CDR1 and CDR2: MNHEY, SVGAGI. The CDR3 reads CASTRTVNTEAFF. The CDR3, as DNA: TGTGCCAGCACCCGGACAGTCAACACTGAAGCTTTCTTT.

This clone was found a few times. This CDR3 is also generated by other DNA sequences in the sample. V gene TRBV3-1 (or the pseudogene TRBV3-2) combines with J gene TRBJ2-7, with D hard to call. Germline CDR1 and CDR2: LGHDT and YNNKEL (reference sequence). The CDR3 covers 11 residues. The V end lost 2 bases, the J end lost 3 bases, and 2 bases lay between the germline ends. CDR3 residues: CASSQHYEQYF. The CDR3 DNA reads TGTGCCAGCAGCCAACACTACGAGCAGTACTTC.

V is TRBV28 and J is TRBJ1-3; weak D call: TRBD1 (5 bases). Germline loops: CDR1 MDHEN, CDR2 SYDVKM. The CDR3 loop spans 15 amino acids. V was cut by 8 bases and J by 4 bases, with 18 bases left in between. CDR3 DNA: TGTGCCAGCCGGGGGAGTGGGGTCCTGGGAAACACCATATATTTT. Its translation: CASRGSGVLGNTIYF.

CDR3 residues: CASSLVRGNSPLHF. Written as DNA, the CDR3 is TGTGCCAGCAGCCTCGTTAGAGGCAATTCACCCCTCCACTTT. The genes are TRBV4-2 and TRBJ1-6; D gene ambiguous. The germline CDR1 and CDR2 sequences are LGHNA and YNFKEQ. Trimming took 4 bases from V and 7 from J, leaving 11 bases between them. The CDR3 contains 14 residues.

The chain employs TRBV15 and TRBJ1-3, with TRBD1 identical over 7 bases. This CDR3 has 16 amino acids. V lost 5 bases, J lost 5 bases, and 12 bases stayed unmatched. The V gene's germline CDR1 is LNHNV and CDR2 YYDKDF (reference sequence). The CDR3 sequence: CATSLGQGQYRNTIYF. The CDR3 DNA sequence: TGTGCCACCAGCCTTGGGCAGGGACAGTACAGAAACACCATATATTTT.